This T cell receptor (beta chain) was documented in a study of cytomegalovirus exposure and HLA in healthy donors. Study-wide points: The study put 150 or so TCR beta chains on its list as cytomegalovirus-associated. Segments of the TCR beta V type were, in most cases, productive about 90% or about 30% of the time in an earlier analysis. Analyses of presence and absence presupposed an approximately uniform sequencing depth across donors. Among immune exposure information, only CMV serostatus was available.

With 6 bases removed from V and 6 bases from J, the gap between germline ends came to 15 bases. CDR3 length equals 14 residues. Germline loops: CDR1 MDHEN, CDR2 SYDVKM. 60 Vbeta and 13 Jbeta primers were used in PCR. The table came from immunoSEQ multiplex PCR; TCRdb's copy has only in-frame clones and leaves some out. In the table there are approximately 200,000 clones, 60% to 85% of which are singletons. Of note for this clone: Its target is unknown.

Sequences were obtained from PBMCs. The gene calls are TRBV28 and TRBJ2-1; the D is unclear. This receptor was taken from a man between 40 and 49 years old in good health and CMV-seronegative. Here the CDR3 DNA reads TGTGCCAGCAGCCTCCCCGAGTTCCGCAATGAGCAGTTCTTC. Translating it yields CASSLPEFRNEQFF.